These 22 T cell receptor beta chains originate from one sample sequenced in a study of T cell responses to AZD1222 COVID-19 vaccine. Generated by immunoSEQ multiplex PCR, the TCRdb table keeps only in-frame clones and is missing some. The table shows more than 65,000 clones, with 85% to 90% occurring only once. The input for sequencing was peripheral blood, taken on day 0 of AZD1222 vaccination. Source of these receptors: an adult in good health.

This clone turned up a few times. The chain links TRBV19 to TRBJ2-7, with D perhaps TRBD2 (6 bases). This CDR3 has 14 residues. Germline-derived CDR1 and CDR2 are LNHDA and SQIVND (reference sequence). Trimming stripped 6 bases from V and 6 bases from J, with 18 bases between. CDR3 sequence: CASSTFRGTGEQYF. In DNA form, the CDR3 reads TGTGCCAGTAGCACCTTTCGGGGGACGGGCGAGCAGTACTTC.

V is TRBV10-3 and J is TRBJ2-7; TRBD1 is a possible D gene (5 bases). Germline CDR1 reads ENHRY; CDR2 reads SYGVKD. Deletions cut 3 bases from V and 6 bases from J, with 9 bases between. The CDR3 has 12 amino acids. The CDR3 spells CAISEMGREQYF. CDR3 nucleotides: TGTGCCATCAGTGAAATGGGGCGCGAGCAGTACTTC.

The chain joins TRBV3-1 (or the pseudogene TRBV3-2) to TRBJ1-4; 9 bases align to TRBD1. V dropped 0 bases and J dropped 7; count of bases not matched to a gene: 6. There are 16 residues in the CDR3. Germline CDR1 is LGHDT and CDR2 is YNNKEL (reference sequence). DNA of the CDR3: TGTGCCAGCAGCCAAGAAATGGGACAGGGCGGTGAAAAACTGTTTTTT. The encoded protein is CASSQEMGQGGEKLFF.

The rearrangement links TRBV27 to TRBJ1-5; D is unresolved. The CDR3 sequence is 13 residues long. V lost 6 bases, J lost 3 bases, and 9 bases lay in between. Germline CDR1 is MNHEY and CDR2 is SMNVEV (reference sequence). The CDR3 reads CASRGGFNQPQHF. The CDR3 bases are TGTGCCAGCAGGGGAGGGTTCAATCAGCCCCAGCATTTT.

The chain's CDR3 is CASSAGGADYGYTF. In nucleotides, the CDR3 is TGTGCCAGCAGCGCAGGGGGCGCGGACTATGGCTACACCTTC. The chain couples TRBV7-9 to TRBJ1-2; 8 nucleotides agree with TRBD1. J was trimmed by 3 bases and V by 5 bases; bases with no gene match: 5. Looked up from germline, CDR1 is SEHNR and CDR2 is FQNEAQ (reference sequence). The CDR3 consists of 14 residues.

The chain joins TRBV15 to TRBJ1-2; 7 bases line up with TRBD1. The CDR3 consists of 17 residues. The J segment lost 5 bases and the V segment lost 0 bases, leaving 12 bases of the junction unmatched. Germline CDR1 and CDR2: LNHNV and YYDKDF (reference sequence). In DNA form, the CDR3 reads TGTGCCACCAGCAGAGATCTCCAGGGGGAGGGGGTATATGGCTACACCTTC. Amino acid sequence: CATSRDLQGEGVYGYTF.

V gene TRBV19 combines with J gene TRBJ1-5; D ambiguous. This CDR3 comprises 11 residues. Germline CDR1 reads LNHDA; CDR2 reads SQIVND (reference sequence). With 7 bases removed from V and 4 bases from J, the gap between germline ends came to 5 bases. The CDR3 loop is CASNVNQPQHF. The CDR3 DNA reads as TGTGCCAGTAATGTAAATCAGCCCCAGCATTTT.

The V and J genes are TRBV4-1 and TRBJ2-3, with unresolved D. V lost 1 base and J lost 2, with 7 bases in between. This CDR3 has 14 amino acids. Germline CDR1 MGHRA, CDR2 YSYEKL. Here the CDR3 DNA reads TGCGCCAGCAGCCAAGGCCAGGTCACAGATACGCAGTATTTT. Translation gives CASSQGQVTDTQYF.

This chain uses TRBV7-3 with TRBJ1-3; tentatively, D is TRBD1 (5 bases). The CDR3 covers 16 residues. V was trimmed by 4 bases and J by 2 bases, leaving 15 bases between them. CDR1 and CDR2 (germline): SGHTA, FQGTGA. The CDR3 DNA is TGTGCCAGCAGCTCCCGAAATGACAGCCCTGGAAACACCATATATTTT. Translated: CASSSRNDSPGNTIYF.

This clone was picked up a small number of times. V usage is TRBV15 and J usage is TRBJ2-5; a possible D gene is TRBD1 (6 bases). Trimming cost V 2 bases and J 5 bases, with 18 bases left between them. Germline CDR1 is LNHNV and CDR2 is YYDKDF (reference sequence). This CDR3 is built from 16 residues. The CDR3 sequence is CATSRNTGNPSETQYF. The CDR3 DNA sequence: TGTGCCACCAGCAGAAATACAGGGAATCCCTCCGAGACCCAGTACTTC.

V usage is TRBV29-1 and J usage is TRBJ1-1; 8 bases map to TRBD1. This CDR3 has 14 residues. Germline values: CDR1 SQVTM, CDR2 ANQGSEA. V gave up 7 bases and J gave up 4 bases; unmatched junction bases: 11. The CDR3 spells CSAETGGDSTEAFF. The DNA for the CDR3 is TGCAGCGCCGAAACAGGGGGTGATAGCACTGAAGCTTTCTTT.

The genes are TRBV11-2 and TRBJ2-5; D uncertain. CDR3 size: 11 residues. Trimming cost V 5 bases and J 2 bases, with 3 bases left between them. Germline values: CDR1 SGHAT, CDR2 FQNNGV. CDR3 residues: CASSPQETQYF. The CDR3 bases are TGTGCCAGCAGCCCGCAAGAGACCCAGTACTTC.

J is TRBJ1-3 and V is TRBV10-3; no reliable D call. Between the trimmed V and J ends, which lost 0 bases and 3 bases, there was a span of 6 bases. Germline V gene lookup returns CDR1 ENHRY and CDR2 SYGVKD. This CDR3 has 14 amino acids. This CDR3 reads CAISESRGGNTIYF. As DNA, the CDR3 is TGTGCCATCAGTGAGTCCCGCGGTGGAAACACCATATATTTT.

This CDR3 reads CASSWGTVQETQYF. The CDR3 DNA is TGCGCCAGCAGCTGGGGGACAGTACAAGAGACCCAGTACTTC. V is TRBV5-1 and J is TRBJ2-5, with 7 bases identical to TRBD1. Looked up from germline, CDR1 is SGHRS and CDR2 is YFSETQ. The CDR3 covers 14 residues. J was trimmed by 2 bases and V by 3 bases; bases with no gene match: 4. Variable domain in full (rest from reference TRBV5-1 and TRBJ2-5): KAGVTQTPRYLIKTRGQQVTLSCSPISGHRSVSWYQQTPGQGLQFLFEYFSETQRNKGNFPGRFSGRQFSNSRSEMNVSTLELGDSALYLCASSWGTVQETQYFGPGTRLLVL.

This clone was recorded only once. The chain employs TRBV28 and TRBJ2-2; D gene unclear. The CDR3 runs to 12 residues. V lost 1 base and J lost 7, with 4 bases in between. The germline V gene encodes CDR1 MDHEN and CDR2 SYDVKM. CDR3 protein: CASSLLGGELFF. As DNA, the CDR3 is TGTGCCAGCAGTTTATTGGGCGGGGAGCTGTTTTTT. Based on the CDR3 plus reference TRBV28 and TRBJ2-2, the full variable domain is DVKVTQSSRYLVKRTGEKVFLECVQDMDHENMFWYRQDPGLGLRLIYFSYDVKMKEKGDIPEGYSVSREKKERFSLILESASTNQTSMYLCASSLLGGELFFGEGSRLTVL.

As DNA, the CDR3 is TGTGCCAGCAGCTTAGGGGCCGGATCGACCTACGAGCAGTACTTC. Its translation is CASSLGAGSTYEQYF. This chain joins TRBV7-2 and TRBJ2-7, with no clear D. Per the germline V gene, CDR1 is SGHTA and CDR2 is FQGNSA. The V end lost 1 base, the J end lost 2 bases, and 12 bases lay between the germline ends. The CDR3 loop spans 15 amino acids.

Sample share makes this clone medium-sized. The chain joins TRBV6-5 to TRBJ2-2; TRBD1 aligns across 10 bases. CDR3 length: 15 residues. J lost 3 bases, V lost 5 bases, and 3 bases had no gene match. The germline gives CDR1 MNHEY, CDR2 SVGAGI. Written as DNA, the CDR3 is TGTGCCAGCAGTCCCGGGACAGGGGACACCGGGGAGCTGTTTTTT. Translation gives CASSPGTGDTGELFF.

The chain couples TRBV28 to TRBJ1-6, with TRBD1 as a possible D gene (6 bases). The germline V gene has CDR1 MDHEN and CDR2 SYDVKM. CDR3 length: 14 residues. Trimming removed 6 bases from V and 7 bases from J, with 13 bases in between. CDR3 protein: CASSPTGINSPLHF. Here the CDR3 DNA reads TGTGCCAGCAGCCCTACAGGGATCAATTCACCCCTCCACTTT.

Turning to this clone: At one end, the junction sequence differs from germline, possibly due to a read error. The chain links TRBV7-7 to TRBJ2-2; D possibly uses TRBD1 or TRBD2 (5 bases each). CDR3 length: 15 amino acids. CDR1 SSHAT and CDR2 FNYEAQ come from the germline V gene (reference sequence). CDR3 nucleotide sequence: TGTGCTAGCAGCTTAGCCGACAGAGGGACCGGGGAGCTGTTTTTT. It encodes CASSLADRGTGELFF.

For the CDR3, the DNA is TGTGCCAGCAGCCCTACAGGGGGACAGGGATTCTATGGCTACACCTTC. The encoded protein is CASSPTGGQGFYGYTF. The chain carries TRBV28 and TRBJ1-2; 9 positions match TRBD1. Trimming at V came to 6 bases and at J to 4 bases, leaving 12 bases not matched to a gene. Germline V gene sequence: CDR1 MDHEN, CDR2 SYDVKM. The CDR3 covers 16 residues.

The chain uses TRBV6-2 or TRBV6-3 and TRBJ1-1; weak D call: TRBD1 (5 bases). Germline lookup yields CDR1 MNHEY and CDR2 SVGEGT. The CDR3 runs 15 residues. V dropped 6 bases and J dropped 0 bases, with 14 bases sitting between them. The CDR3 is CASSSLRTMNTEAFF. DNA of the CDR3: TGTGCCAGCAGCTCCCTCAGGACAATGAACACTGAAGCTTTCTTT.

This clone was observed once. This rearrangement joins TRBV28 to TRBJ1-4; TRBD1 aligns across 9 bases. Germline-derived CDR1 and CDR2 are MDHEN and SYDVKM. The CDR3 extends over 15 amino acids. J gave up 6 bases and V 9 bases, and 11 bases lay outside the gene matches. Written as DNA, the CDR3 is TGTGCCAGTCTAAACAGGGGGCGGTCGGATGAAAAACTGTTTTTT. This sequence encodes CASLNRGRSDEKLFF.